The next 28 T cell receptor beta chains were all read from a single sample in a study of long-term antiretroviral therapy in people with HIV. Sequencing relied on immunoSEQ assay v3.0, run at survey level. Data came from immunoSEQ multiplex PCR; TCRdb stores just in-frame clones and leaves some out. The data contain 25,000 to 30,000 clones, approximately 78% of them singletons. The sequencing used unsorted PBMCs, collected 2.9 years after starting antiretroviral therapy. These receptors all come from a man aged 45-65 years with HIV.

V is TRBV7-8 and J is TRBJ2-3; 10 nucleotides match TRBD1. CDR1 and CDR2 from the germline V gene are SGHVS and FQNEAQ. This CDR3 has 16 amino acids. The V segment lost 5 bases and the J segment 0 bases; nucleotides outside the gene matches: 5. CDR3 in amino acids: CASSPRDRGSTDTQYF. The CDR3 DNA is TGTGCCAGCAGCCCGAGGGACAGGGGAAGCACAGATACGCAGTATTTT.

This clone was picked up a small number of times. The gene calls are TRBV10-3 and TRBJ1-3, with 7 bases that match TRBD1. The V gene's germline CDR1 is ENHRY and CDR2 SYGVKD. The CDR3 is 13 residues long. Unmatched junction bases numbered 1, after V lost 8 bases and J lost 0 bases. DNA for the CDR3: TGTGCCATCCGGGACAGCTCTGGAAACACCATATATTTT. It codes for CAIRDSSGNTIYF.

The chain employs TRBV7-8 and TRBJ2-7; TRBD1 is a possible D gene (6 bases). Deletions cut 3 bases from V and 4 bases from J, with 16 bases between. The CDR3 totals 15 residues. Germline CDR1 reads SGHVS; CDR2 reads FQNEAQ. CDR3: CASSFTGTFGYEQYF. CDR3 coding DNA: TGTGCCAGCAGCTTTACAGGGACCTTCGGGTACGAGCAGTACTTC.

The CDR3 DNA reads as TGTGCCAGCTCATCACTAGCGGGGGGGCCAAATGAGCAGTTCTTC. Residues: CASSSLAGGPNEQFF. The rearrangement joins TRBV18 to TRBJ2-1; TRBD2 agrees at 13 bases. Germline V gene data show CDR1 as KGHSH and CDR2 as LQKENI. The CDR3 covers 15 residues. V lost 5 bases to trimming and J lost 7 bases; unmatched junction nucleotides: 5.

V is TRBV11-3 and J is TRBJ2-1, with 7 bases matching TRBD2. The CDR3 runs to 15 residues. CDR1 is SGHNT and CDR2 is YENEEA in the germline V gene. J was trimmed by 5 bases and V by 5 bases; bases with no gene match: 9. CDR3 nucleotides: TGTGCCAGCAGCCCACGGGGGGTTGGGAACAATGAGCAGTTCTTC. The encoded protein is CASSPRGVGNNEQFF. Looking up the rest from reference TRBV11-3 and TRBJ2-1 gives the full variable domain: EAGVVQSPRYKIIEKKQPVAFWCNPISGHNTLYWYLQNLGQGPELLIRYENEEAVDDSQLPKDRFSAERLKGVDSTLKIQPAELGDSAVYLCASSPRGVGNNEQFFGPGTRLTVL.

The chain has TRBV15 and TRBJ2-7; TRBD2 is a possible D gene (5 bases). V was trimmed by 1 base and J by 5 bases, leaving 9 bases between them. The CDR3 length is 13 residues. Germline V lookup: CDR1 LNHNV, CDR2 YYDKDF (reference sequence). The DNA of the CDR3 is TGTGCCACCAGCAGAGCGGGATGGGACGAGCAGTACTTC. Its translation is CATSRAGWDEQYF.

This chain connects TRBV5-6 to TRBJ2-7, with 9 bases fitting TRBD1. The junction had 8 bases not matched to a gene; V was cut back by 4 bases and J by 6 bases. This CDR3 comprises 14 residues. Germline V gene sequence: CDR1 SGHDT, CDR2 YYEEEE. CDR3 sequence: CASSRGTGLTEQYF. The CDR3 DNA is TGTGCCAGCAGCAGAGGGACAGGGTTAACCGAGCAGTACTTC. The full variable domain, completed using reference TRBV5-6 and TRBJ2-7, is DAGVTQSPTHLIKTRGQQVTLRCSPKSGHDTVSWYQQALGQGPQFIFQYYEEEERQRGNFPDRFSGHQFPNYSSELNVNALLLGDSALYLCASSRGTGLTEQYFGPGTRLTVT.

CDR3 protein: CASSLGHQRSGYTF. CDR3 DNA sequence: TGTGCCAGCAGCCTGGGACATCAGAGGAGTGGCTACACCTTC. This chain uses TRBV28 with TRBJ1-2, with TRBD1 as a possible D gene (6 bases). V was cut by 6 bases and J by 7 bases, with 18 bases left in between. The CDR3 is 14 amino acids. Germline lookup yields CDR1 MDHEN and CDR2 SYDVKM.

The V gene is TRBV7-3, the J gene TRBJ2-1; D unresolved. The CDR3 has 16 residues. Germline V CDR1 and CDR2: SGHTA, FQGTGA. Trimming removed 0 bases from V and 0 bases from J, with 9 bases in between. The CDR3 here is CASSLTGDSSYNEQFF. The DNA for the CDR3 is TGTGCCAGCAGCTTAACCGGCGATAGCTCCTACAATGAGCAGTTCTTC.

This clone was detected a few times. The chain employs TRBV7-9 and TRBJ1-2, with TRBD1 identical over 10 bases. CDR3 length: 17 amino acids. The V segment lost 7 bases and the J segment 0 bases; nucleotides outside the gene matches: 11. Germline V CDR1 and CDR2: SEHNR, FQNEAQ (reference sequence). This CDR3 reads CASTPGTGALANYGYTF. CDR3 sequence (DNA): TGTGCCAGCACCCCCGGGACAGGGGCCTTAGCTAACTATGGCTACACCTTC.

The chain carries TRBV6-6 and TRBJ2-3; 9 nucleotides align to TRBD2. V lost 8 bases, J lost 1 base, and 10 bases stayed unmatched. Germline V lookup: CDR1 MNHNY, CDR2 SVGAGI (reference sequence). CDR3 length equals 16 residues. CDR3 DNA: TGTGCCAGCTCCTCCCTCGAGCGGGGGGGCACAGATACGCAGTATTTT. Its protein product is CASSSLERGGTDTQYF.

The chain couples TRBV7-8 to TRBJ1-5; D not certain. V lost 5 bases and J 7 bases, leaving 18 bases between the germline ends. The germline V gene encodes CDR1 SGHVS and CDR2 FQNEAQ. The length of the CDR3 is 15 residues. Written as DNA, the CDR3 is TGTGCCAGCAGCCAGCTGCCAGGTACTGGGCAGCCCCAGCATTTT. This encodes CASSQLPGTGQPQHF.

This rearrangement joins TRBV7-8 to TRBJ1-5; tentative D call: TRBD1 (5 bases). Deletions cut 5 bases from V and 7 bases from J, with 15 bases between. Germline CDR1 reads SGHVS; CDR2 reads FQNEAQ. This CDR3 region has 14 residues. DNA of the CDR3: TGTGCCAGCAGCCGGGACCGTTTGGGCCAGCCCCAGCATTTT. Protein sequence: CASSRDRLGQPQHF.

The rearrangement uses TRBV7-3 and TRBJ2-7; TRBD1 aligns across 7 bases. The germline gives CDR1 SGHTA, CDR2 FQGTGA. V shed 6 bases, J shed 3 bases, and the junction held 8 bases outside the gene matches. The CDR3 length is 14 residues. CDR3 in DNA: TGTGCCAGCAGTTCACAGGGGACGGGCTACGAGCAGTACTTC. Translating gives CASSSQGTGYEQYF.

The rearrangement uses TRBV19 and TRBJ2-7; no definite D call. CDR3 length: 14 amino acids. Trimming took 0 bases from V and 2 from J, leaving 8 bases between them. Germline V lookup: CDR1 LNHDA, CDR2 SQIVND (reference sequence). In nucleotides, the CDR3 is TGTGCCAGTAGTATAGACAGTCCGACCTACGAGCAGTACTTC. It is translated as CASSIDSPTYEQYF.

This chain joins TRBV19 and TRBJ1-2, with D maybe TRBD1 (5 bases). Trimming removed 1 base at V and 8 bases at J, with 14 bases between. There are 14 residues in the CDR3. CDR1 and CDR2 from the germline V gene are LNHDA and SQIVND (reference sequence). The CDR3 sequence: CASSIVGPPRGYTF. CDR3 sequence (DNA): TGTGCCAGTAGTATAGTGGGGCCTCCCCGGGGCTACACCTTC.

This chain joins TRBV28 and TRBJ2-1; TRBD2 aligns across 9 bases. CDR3 length: 15 amino acids. Germline V gives CDR1 MDHEN, CDR2 SYDVKM. The J segment lost 7 bases and the V segment lost 6 bases, leaving 10 bases of the junction unmatched. The CDR3 protein is CASRIPSGAANEQFF. CDR3 sequence (DNA): TGTGCCAGCAGAATACCTAGCGGGGCGGCAAATGAGCAGTTCTTC.

In DNA, the CDR3 is TGTGCCAGCAGTGAAGAGAAAGGGGACTACGAGCAGTACTTC. Protein product: CASSEEKGDYEQYF. This chain joins TRBV6-5 and TRBJ2-7; possibly TRBD1 for D (5 bases). There are 14 residues in the CDR3. Between the trimmed V and J ends, which lost 5 bases and 3 bases, there was a span of 14 bases. Germline values: CDR1 MNHEY, CDR2 SVGAGI.

This chain uses TRBV7-9 with TRBJ1-2; D might be TRBD1 (5 bases). This CDR3 spans 13 amino acids. Trimming shortened V by 1 base and J by 2 bases, and 5 bases separated the two germline ends. CDR1 is SEHNR, CDR2 FQNEAQ, per germline (reference sequence). CDR3 DNA: TGTGCCAGCAGCTTAGGACAGAACTATGGCTACACCTTC. Translated, it gives CASSLGQNYGYTF.

The CDR3 nucleotides read TGTGCCAGCAGCTCTCAGGACAGAAGTTTAGATGAGCAGTTCTTC. This gives the protein CASSSQDRSLDEQFF. The chain couples TRBV5-6 to TRBJ2-1; maybe TRBD1 (6 bases). In germline, CDR1 is SGHDT, CDR2 YYEEEE. CDR3 size: 15 residues. The ends were cut back, 3 bases at V and 8 bases at J, with 18 bases in the middle.

V and J are TRBV29-1 and TRBJ2-3; D is ambiguous. V shed 3 bases and J shed 0 bases, with 10 bases lying between them. This CDR3 contains 14 residues. The germline V gene has CDR1 SQVTM and CDR2 ANQGSEA. In nucleotides, the CDR3 is TGCAGCGTTGATGCAGGTCCTAGCACAGATACGCAGTATTTT. It translates to CSVDAGPSTDTQYF.

This rearrangement joins TRBV9 to TRBJ1-1, with a possible D match to TRBD1 (5 bases). Deletions cut 0 bases from V and 11 bases from J, with 14 bases between. The CDR3 is 13 amino acids. CDR1 and CDR2 (germline): SGDLS, YYNGEE. Here the CDR3 DNA reads TGTGCCAGCAGCGTAGAGGCAGGAGGGGATGCTTTCTTT. Residues: CASSVEAGGDAFF.

This rearrangement joins TRBV5-5 to TRBJ2-7, with 9 bases aligning to TRBD1. Germline CDR1 reads SGHKS; CDR2 reads YYEKEE (reference sequence). The V gene end was trimmed by 2 bases and the J gene end by 0 bases; junction bases not matched to a gene: 6. The CDR3 consists of 16 residues. The CDR3, as DNA: TGTGCCAGCAGCTTCCCGGACAGGGGAAGCTCCTACGAGCAGTACTTC. Residues: CASSFPDRGSSYEQYF.

The chain has TRBV15 and TRBJ1-4; D remains unclear. This CDR3 is built from 16 residues. Germline V gene data show CDR1 as LNHNV and CDR2 as YYDKDF (reference sequence). V was shortened by 0 bases and J by 3 bases, with 11 bases between the two germline ends. The CDR3 loop reads CATSRDRGPSNEKLFF. CDR3 in DNA: TGTGCCACCAGCAGAGATCGTGGACCGTCTAATGAAAAACTGTTTTTT.

This clone showed up just once. The gene calls are TRBV4-1 and TRBJ1-1; D uncertain. The CDR3 loop spans 14 amino acids. The V gene's germline CDR1 is MGHRA and CDR2 YSYEKL. V lost 0 bases to trimming and J lost 3 bases, with 8 bases between them. The CDR3 spells CASSQDPGYTEAFF. The CDR3 DNA reads TGCGCCAGCAGCCAAGATCCGGGGTACACTGAAGCTTTCTTT.

The chain combines TRBV7-2 with TRBJ2-2; D call uncertain. The CDR3 loop spans 15 amino acids. V was cut by 2 bases and J by 0 bases, with 7 bases left in between. Per germline, CDR1 SGHTA and CDR2 FQGNSA. The CDR3 here is CASSLRTANTGELFF. The CDR3 DNA follows: TGTGCCAGCAGCTTAAGGACGGCGAACACCGGGGAGCTGTTTTTT.

This chain links TRBV5-1 with TRBJ1-1; 9 nucleotides agree with TRBD1. Trimming at V came to 2 bases and at J to 6 bases, leaving 8 bases not matched to a gene. The CDR3 spans 15 residues. Germline V gene lookup returns CDR1 SGHRS and CDR2 YFSETQ. The CDR3 DNA sequence: TGCGCCAGCAGCTTAATGACAGGGGGGATCGCTGAAGCTTTCTTT. It is translated as CASSLMTGGIAEAFF.

The chain links TRBV6-1 to TRBJ1-1; D is unclear. Germline V gives CDR1 MNHNS, CDR2 SASEGT. Trimming removed 7 bases from V and 4 bases from J, with 10 bases in between. The CDR3 spans 12 residues. CDR3 sequence (DNA): TGTGCCAGCAATAATCTCGTCACTGAAGCTTTCTTT. This sequence encodes CASNNLVTEAFF.